What follows is one TCR beta chain and its context. The antigen is unknown. Profiling relied on immunoSEQ multiplex PCR, and the TCRdb table lists in-frame clones only, not all of them. The repertoire holds under 6,500 clones, roughly four fifths seen once, with roughly 5.8% in the top ten. This sample is drawn from a study of chemoradiotherapy in HPV16-positive cancers. Study as a whole: Candidate HPV-specific T-cell clones and common TCR motifs came from functional assays in a couple of HPV16-positive patients. The study's findings and limits: For HPV16-positive patients, expanding HPV-responsive T cells associated with longer recurrence-free survival. Candidate HPV-specific clones and E7-related TCR motifs grew in tumor during treatment.

There are 12 residues in the CDR3. The V and J ends lost 9 bases and 1 base respectively, with 9 bases between them. Germline V gene sequence: CDR1 SNHLY, CDR2 FYNNEI. Repeated repertoire sampling spanned the course of chemoradiotherapy. The starting material was tumor tissue, obtained from a patient who underwent chemoradiotherapy. This chain links TRBV2 with TRBJ1-1; D is uncertain. The TCR sequence derives from a human donor with HPV-associated anogenital cancer. The CDR3 sequence is CARRDGNTEAFF. CDR3 sequence (DNA): TGTGCCAGAAGGGATGGGAACACTGAAGCTTTCTTT. Variable domain in full (rest from reference TRBV2 and TRBJ1-1): EPEVTQTPSHQVTQMGQEVILRCVPISNHLYFYWYRQILGQKVEFLVSFYNNEISEKSEIFDDQFSVERPDGSNFTLKIRSTKLEDSAMYFCARRDGNTEAFFGQGTRLTVV.